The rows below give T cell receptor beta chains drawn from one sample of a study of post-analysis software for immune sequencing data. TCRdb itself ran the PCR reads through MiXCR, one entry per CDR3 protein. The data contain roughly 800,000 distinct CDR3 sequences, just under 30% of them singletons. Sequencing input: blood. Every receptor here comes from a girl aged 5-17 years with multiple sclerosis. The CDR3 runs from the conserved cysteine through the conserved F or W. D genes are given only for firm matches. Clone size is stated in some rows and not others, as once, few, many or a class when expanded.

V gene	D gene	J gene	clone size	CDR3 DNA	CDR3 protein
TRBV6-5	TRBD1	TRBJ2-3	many	TGTGCCAGCAGTCCTAGGGACAGGGGGAGCACAGATACGCAGTATTTT	CASSPRDRGSTDTQYF
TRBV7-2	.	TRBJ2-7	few	TGTGCCAGCAGCGTCCGGGACGATTGGTACGAGCAGTACTTC	CASSVRDDWYEQYF
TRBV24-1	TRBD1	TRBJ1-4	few	TGTGCCACCAGTGACAGACAGGGTGGCCCAACTAATGAAAAACTGTTTTTT	CATSDRQGGPTNEKLFF
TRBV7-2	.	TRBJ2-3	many	TGTGCCAGCAGCTTAGAGGGGCCAACAACGCAGTATTTT	CASSLEGPTTQYF
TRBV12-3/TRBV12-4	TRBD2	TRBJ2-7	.	TGTGCCAGCAGGGTTCGGGAGGCACCCTACGAGCAGTACTTC	CASRVREAPYEQYF
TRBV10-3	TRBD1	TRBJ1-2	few	TGTGCCATCAGGGGCGGACAGGGGGGCTACACCTTC	CAIRGGQGGYTF
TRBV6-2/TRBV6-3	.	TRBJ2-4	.	TGTGCCAGCAGTTATTTTCTGCGGGACATTCAGTACTTC	CASSYFLRDIQYF
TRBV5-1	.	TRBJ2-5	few	TGCGCCAGCAGCAGGGACCCCAAGACCCAGTACTTC	CASSRDPKTQYF
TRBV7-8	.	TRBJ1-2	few	TGTGCCAGCAGCTCCAGCGGTCTTGTGGGAAACTATGGCTACACCTTC	CASSSSGLVGNYGYTF
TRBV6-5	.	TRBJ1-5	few	TGTGCCAGCAGTTACACGGCAGGTCAGCCCCAGCATTTT	CASSYTAGQPQHF
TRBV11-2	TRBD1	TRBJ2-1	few	TGTGCCAGCAGCTTCAGGGGGACCTACAATGAGCAGTTCTTC	CASSFRGTYNEQFF
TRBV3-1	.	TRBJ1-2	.	TGTGCCAGCAGCCAACTACACCGGAACTATGGCTACACCTTC	CASSQLHRNYGYTF
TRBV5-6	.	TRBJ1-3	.	TGTGCCAGCAGCTTGGTGGACACGGGTGACACCATATATTTT	CASSLVDTGDTIYF
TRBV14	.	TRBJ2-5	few	TGTGCCAGCAGCGACGGACTCTGGAGGGAGACCCAGTACTTC	CASSDGLWRETQYF
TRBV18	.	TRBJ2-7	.	TGTGCCAGCTCACCGGGCGGCGGCCAGCCCTACGAGCAGTACTTC	CASSPGGGQPYEQYF
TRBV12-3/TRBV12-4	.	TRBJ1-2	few	TGTGCCAGCAGTTTTCTTGACATGTTTGGCTACACCTTC	CASSFLDMFGYTF
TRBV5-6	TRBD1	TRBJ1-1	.	TGTGCCAGCAGCTTGCCAGGGGGAAGGCTCACTGAAGCTTTCTTT	CASSLPGGRLTEAFF
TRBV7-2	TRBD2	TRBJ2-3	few	TGTGCCAGCAGCTTGGGAGCGGGAGCCGACACAGATACGCAGTATTTT	CASSLGAGADTDTQYF
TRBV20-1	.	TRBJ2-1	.	TGCAGTGTTACCGAGACAGCCTACAATGAGCAGTTCTTC	CSVTETAYNEQFF
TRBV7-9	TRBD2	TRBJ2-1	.	TGTGCCAGCAGCCCGCTAGGGAGCGGGAGAATCAATGAGCAGTTCTTC	CASSPLGSGRINEQFF
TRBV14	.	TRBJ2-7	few	TGTGCCAGCAGCCCCCGGGCGGCCGCAGATTTCTCCTACGAGCAGTACTTC	CASSPRAAADFSYEQYF
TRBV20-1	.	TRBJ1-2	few	TGCAGTGCTCTTAAGGACGGGAACTATGGCTACACCTTC	CSALKDGNYGYTF
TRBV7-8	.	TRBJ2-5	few	TGTGCCAGCAGCTTTGGCGGTGAGGGGGAGACCCAGTACTTC	CASSFGGEGETQYF
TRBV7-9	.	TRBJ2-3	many	TGTGCCAGCAGCTTAGTGGGCAGGGAAGATACGCAGTATTTT	CASSLVGREDTQYF
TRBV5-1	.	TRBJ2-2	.	TGTGCCAGCAGTTTAGGAGTAAACACCGGGGAGCTGTTTTTT	CASSLGVNTGELFF
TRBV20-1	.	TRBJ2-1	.	TGCAGTGCTAGGGACTTTCGGTCTAATGAGCAGTTCTTC	CSARDFRSNEQFF